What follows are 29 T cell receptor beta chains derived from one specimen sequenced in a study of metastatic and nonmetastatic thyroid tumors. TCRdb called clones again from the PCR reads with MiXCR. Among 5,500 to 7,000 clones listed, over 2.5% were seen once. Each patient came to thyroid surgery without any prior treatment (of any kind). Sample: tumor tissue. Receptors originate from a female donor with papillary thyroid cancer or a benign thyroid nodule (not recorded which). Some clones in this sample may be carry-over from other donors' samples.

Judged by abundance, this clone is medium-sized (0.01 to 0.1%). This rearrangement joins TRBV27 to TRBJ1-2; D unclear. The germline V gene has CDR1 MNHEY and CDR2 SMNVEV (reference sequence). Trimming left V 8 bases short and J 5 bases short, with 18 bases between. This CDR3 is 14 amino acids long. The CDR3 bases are TGTGCCAGCCGCCTGACGGCTACGGGGTATGGCTACACCTTC. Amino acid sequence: CASRLTATGYGYTF.

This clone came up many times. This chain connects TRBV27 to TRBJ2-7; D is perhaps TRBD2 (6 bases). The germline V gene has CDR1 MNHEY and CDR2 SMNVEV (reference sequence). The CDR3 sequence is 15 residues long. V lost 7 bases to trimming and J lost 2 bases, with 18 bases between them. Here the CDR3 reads CASKLVAERTYEQYF. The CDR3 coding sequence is TGTGCCAGCAAACTAGTAGCGGAGAGGACCTACGAGCAGTACTTC.

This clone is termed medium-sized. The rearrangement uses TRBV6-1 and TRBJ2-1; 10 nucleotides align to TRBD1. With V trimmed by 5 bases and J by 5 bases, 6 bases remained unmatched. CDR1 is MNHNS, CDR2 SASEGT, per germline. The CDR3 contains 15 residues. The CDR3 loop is CASSTGTGEDNEQFF. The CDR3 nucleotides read TGTGCCAGCAGTACCGGGACAGGGGAAGACAATGAGCAGTTCTTC.

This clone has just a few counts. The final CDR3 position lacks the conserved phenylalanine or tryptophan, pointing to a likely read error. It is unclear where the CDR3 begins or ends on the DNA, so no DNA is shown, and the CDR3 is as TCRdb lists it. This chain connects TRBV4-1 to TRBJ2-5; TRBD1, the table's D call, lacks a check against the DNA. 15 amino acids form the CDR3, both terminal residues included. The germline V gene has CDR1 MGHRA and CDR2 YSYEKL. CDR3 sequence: CARQLAGGRGQEAWL.

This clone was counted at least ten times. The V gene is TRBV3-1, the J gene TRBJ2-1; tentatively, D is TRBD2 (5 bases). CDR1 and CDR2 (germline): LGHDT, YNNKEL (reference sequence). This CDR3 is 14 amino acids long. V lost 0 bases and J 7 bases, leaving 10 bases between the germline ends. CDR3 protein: CASSQDSRRNEQFF. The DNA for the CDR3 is TGTGCCAGCAGCCAAGACTCTAGGAGGAATGAGCAGTTCTTC.

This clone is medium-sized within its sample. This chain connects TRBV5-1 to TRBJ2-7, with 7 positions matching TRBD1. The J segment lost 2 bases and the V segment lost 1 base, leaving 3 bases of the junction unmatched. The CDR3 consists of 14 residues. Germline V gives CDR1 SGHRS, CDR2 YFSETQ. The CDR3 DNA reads TGCGCCAGCAGCTTGCAAGGGGGCCCCTACGAGCAGTACTTC. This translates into CASSLQGGPYEQYF.

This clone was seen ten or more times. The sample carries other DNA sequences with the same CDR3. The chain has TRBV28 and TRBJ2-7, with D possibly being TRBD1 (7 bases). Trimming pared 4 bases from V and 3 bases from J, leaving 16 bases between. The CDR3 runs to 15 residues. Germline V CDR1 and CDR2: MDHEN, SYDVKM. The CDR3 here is CASSSGGTALYEQYF. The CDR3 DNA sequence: TGTGCCAGCAGTTCTGGAGGGACAGCCCTCTACGAGCAGTACTTC.

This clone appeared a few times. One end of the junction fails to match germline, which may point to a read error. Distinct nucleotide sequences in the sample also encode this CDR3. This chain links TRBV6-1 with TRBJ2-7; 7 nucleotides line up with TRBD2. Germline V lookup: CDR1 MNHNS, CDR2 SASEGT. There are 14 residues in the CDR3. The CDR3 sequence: CASSRTSGSYEQYF. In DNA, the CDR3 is TGCGCCAGCAGCCGGACTAGTGGGAGCTACGAGCAGTACTTC.

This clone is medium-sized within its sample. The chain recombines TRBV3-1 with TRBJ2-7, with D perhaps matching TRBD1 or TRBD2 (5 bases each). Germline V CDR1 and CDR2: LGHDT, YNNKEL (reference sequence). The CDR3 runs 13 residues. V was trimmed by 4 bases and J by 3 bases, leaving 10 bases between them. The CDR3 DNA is TGTGCCAGCAGCCCCCCTGGGGGCTACGAGCAGTACTTC. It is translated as CASSPPGGYEQYF.

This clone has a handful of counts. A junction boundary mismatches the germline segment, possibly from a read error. The CDR3 DNA is TGCAGTGCTAGAACTAGGGGGAACTCCTACGAGCGGTACTTC. Its translation is CSARTRGNSYERYF. The genes are TRBV20-1 and TRBJ2-7; D might be TRBD1 (6 bases). The germline V gene has CDR1 DFQATT and CDR2 SNEGSKA (reference sequence). The CDR3 loop spans 14 amino acids.

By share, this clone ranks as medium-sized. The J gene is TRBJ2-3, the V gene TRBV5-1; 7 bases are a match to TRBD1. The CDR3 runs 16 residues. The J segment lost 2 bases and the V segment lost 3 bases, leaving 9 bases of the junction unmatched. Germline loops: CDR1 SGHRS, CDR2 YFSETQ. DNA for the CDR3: TGCGCCAGCAGCTCCTTTGGGGGACAGCCCACAGATACGCAGTATTTT. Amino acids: CASSSFGGQPTDTQYF.

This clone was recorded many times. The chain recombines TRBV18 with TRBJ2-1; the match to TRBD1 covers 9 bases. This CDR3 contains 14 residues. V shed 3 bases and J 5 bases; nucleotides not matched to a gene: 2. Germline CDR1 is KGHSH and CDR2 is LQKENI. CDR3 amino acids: CASSPGTGNNEQFF. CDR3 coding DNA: TGTGCCAGCTCACCCGGGACAGGGAACAATGAGCAGTTCTTC.

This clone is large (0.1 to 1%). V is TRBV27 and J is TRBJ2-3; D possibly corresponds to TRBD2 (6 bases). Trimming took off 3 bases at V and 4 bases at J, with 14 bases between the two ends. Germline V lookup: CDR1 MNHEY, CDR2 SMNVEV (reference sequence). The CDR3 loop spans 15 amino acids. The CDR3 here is CASSFSGVGADTQYF. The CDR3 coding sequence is TGTGCCAGCAGTTTCTCGGGGGTGGGCGCAGATACGCAGTATTTT.

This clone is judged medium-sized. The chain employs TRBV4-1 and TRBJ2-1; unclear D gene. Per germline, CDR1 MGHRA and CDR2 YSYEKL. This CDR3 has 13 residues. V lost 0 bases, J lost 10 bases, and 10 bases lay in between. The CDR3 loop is CASSQDQGQEQFF. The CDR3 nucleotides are TGCGCCAGCAGCCAAGATCAAGGGCAAGAGCAGTTCTTC.

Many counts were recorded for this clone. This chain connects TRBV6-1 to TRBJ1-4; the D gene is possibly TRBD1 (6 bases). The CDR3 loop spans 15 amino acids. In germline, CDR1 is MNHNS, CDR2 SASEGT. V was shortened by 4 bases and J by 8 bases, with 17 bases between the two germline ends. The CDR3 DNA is TGTGCCAGCAGTGGGCTGACAGGAGCTGGGGAAAAACTGTTTTTT. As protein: CASSGLTGAGEKLFF.

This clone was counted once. This chain's CDR3 is CASSWRTGAEKGPKSNQPQHF. The CDR3 bases are TGTGCCAGCAGTTGGAGGACAGGGGCCGAAAAAGGCCCCAAAAGCAATCAGCCCCAGCATTTT. The chain carries TRBV6-2 or TRBV6-3 and TRBJ1-5; 9 bases align to TRBD1. Trimming at V came to 4 bases and at J to 1 base, leaving 20 bases not matched to a gene. This CDR3 is 21 amino acids long. Germline V gene data show CDR1 as MNHEY and CDR2 as SVGEGT.

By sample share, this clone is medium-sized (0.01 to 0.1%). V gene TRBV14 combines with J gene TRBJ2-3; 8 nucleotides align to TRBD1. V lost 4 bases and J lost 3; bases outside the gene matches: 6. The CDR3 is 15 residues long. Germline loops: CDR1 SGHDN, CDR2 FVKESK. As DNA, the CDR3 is TGTGCCAGCAGCCTCCGACAGGGGAGAACAGATACGCAGTATTTT. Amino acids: CASSLRQGRTDTQYF.

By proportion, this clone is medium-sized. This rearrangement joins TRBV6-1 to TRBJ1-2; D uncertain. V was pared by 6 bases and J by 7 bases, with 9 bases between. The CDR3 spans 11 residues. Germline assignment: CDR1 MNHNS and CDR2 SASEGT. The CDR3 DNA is TGTGCCAGCAGCCGCGGGCGTGGCTACACCTTC. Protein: CASSRGRGYTF.

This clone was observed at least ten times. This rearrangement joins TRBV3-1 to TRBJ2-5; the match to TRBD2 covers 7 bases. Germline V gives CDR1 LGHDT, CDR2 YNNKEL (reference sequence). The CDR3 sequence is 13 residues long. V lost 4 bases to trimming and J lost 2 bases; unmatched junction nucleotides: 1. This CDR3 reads CASSRTRQETQYF. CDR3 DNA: TGTGCCAGCAGCCGGACTAGGCAAGAGACCCAGTACTTC.

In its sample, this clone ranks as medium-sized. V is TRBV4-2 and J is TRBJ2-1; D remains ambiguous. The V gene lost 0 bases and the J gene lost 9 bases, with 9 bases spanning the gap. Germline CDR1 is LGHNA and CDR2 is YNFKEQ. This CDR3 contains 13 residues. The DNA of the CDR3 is TGTGCCAGCAGCCAAGATTTAAAAGGTGAGCAGTTCTTC. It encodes CASSQDLKGEQFF.

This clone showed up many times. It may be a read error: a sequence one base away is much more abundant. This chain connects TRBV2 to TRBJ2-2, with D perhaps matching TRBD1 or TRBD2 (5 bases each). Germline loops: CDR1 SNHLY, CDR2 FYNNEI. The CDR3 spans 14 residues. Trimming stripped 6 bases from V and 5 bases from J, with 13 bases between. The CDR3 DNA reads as TGTGCCAGCAGCCCGGGACGAGTGACCGGGGAGCTGTTTTTT. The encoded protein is CASSPGRVTGELFF.

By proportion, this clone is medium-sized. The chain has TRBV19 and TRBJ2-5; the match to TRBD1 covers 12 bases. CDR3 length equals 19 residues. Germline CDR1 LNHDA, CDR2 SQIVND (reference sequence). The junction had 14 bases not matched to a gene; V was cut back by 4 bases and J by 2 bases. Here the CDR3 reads CASSNGTGGFTILQETQYF. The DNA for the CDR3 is TGTGCCAGTAGTAACGGGACAGGGGGCTTCACTATCCTTCAAGAGACCCAGTACTTC.

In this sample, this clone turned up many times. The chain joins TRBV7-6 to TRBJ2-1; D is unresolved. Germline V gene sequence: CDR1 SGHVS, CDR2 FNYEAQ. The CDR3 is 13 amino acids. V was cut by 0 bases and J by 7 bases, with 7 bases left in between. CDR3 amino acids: CASSLAGRNEQFF. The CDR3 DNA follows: TGTGCCAGCAGCTTAGCGGGAAGGAATGAGCAGTTCTTC.

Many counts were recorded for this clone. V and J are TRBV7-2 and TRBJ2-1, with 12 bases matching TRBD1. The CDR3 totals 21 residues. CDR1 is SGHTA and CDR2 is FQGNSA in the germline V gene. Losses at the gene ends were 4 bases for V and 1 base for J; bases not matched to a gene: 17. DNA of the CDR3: TGTGCCAGCAGCTCGCCACGGCCGGGACAGGGGGCCATTTTTTCCTACAATGAGCAGTTCTTC. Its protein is CASSSPRPGQGAIFSYNEQFF.

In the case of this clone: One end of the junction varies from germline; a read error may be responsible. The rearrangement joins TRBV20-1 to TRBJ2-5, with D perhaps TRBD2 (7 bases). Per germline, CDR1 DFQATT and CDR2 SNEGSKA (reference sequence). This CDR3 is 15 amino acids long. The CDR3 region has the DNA TGCAGTGCCGTTAGAGGGGGAGGGAATAAAGAGATCCAGTACTTC. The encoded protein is CSAVRGGGNKEIQYF.

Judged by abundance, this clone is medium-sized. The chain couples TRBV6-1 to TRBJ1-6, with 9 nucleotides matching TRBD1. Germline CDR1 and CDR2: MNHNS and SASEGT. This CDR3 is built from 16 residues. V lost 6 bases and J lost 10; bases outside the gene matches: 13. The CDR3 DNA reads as TGTGCCAGCAGCCAGGTGGGACAGGGCCTTGGGTCACCCCTCCACTTT. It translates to CASSQVGQGLGSPLHF.

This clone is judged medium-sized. Here the CDR3 DNA reads TGTGCCAGCAGCGTAGTAGCGGGAGTTGGCAATGAGCAGTTCTTC. As protein: CASSVVAGVGNEQFF. The chain links TRBV9 to TRBJ2-1, with TRBD2 matching over 9 bases. Trimming at V came to 0 bases and at J to 6 bases, leaving 4 bases not matched to a gene. Germline values: CDR1 SGDLS, CDR2 YYNGEE. CDR3 length equals 15 residues.

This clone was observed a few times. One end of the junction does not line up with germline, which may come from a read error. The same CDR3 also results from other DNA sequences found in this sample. This chain's CDR3 is CASSLPGGRGYTF. As DNA, the CDR3 is TGTGCTAGCAGCTTACCCGGGGGTCGAGGCTACACCTTC. J is TRBJ1-2 and V is TRBV27; weak D call: TRBD1 (5 bases). This CDR3 comprises 13 residues. Germline CDR1 reads MNHEY; CDR2 reads SMNVEV (reference sequence).

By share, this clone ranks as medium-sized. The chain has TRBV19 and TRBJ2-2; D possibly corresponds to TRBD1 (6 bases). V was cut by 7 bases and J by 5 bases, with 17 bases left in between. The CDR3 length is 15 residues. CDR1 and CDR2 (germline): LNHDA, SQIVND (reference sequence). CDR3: CASTPVRRGTGELFF. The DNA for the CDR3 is TGTGCCAGTACCCCGGTTAGAAGGGGGACCGGGGAGCTGTTTTTT.